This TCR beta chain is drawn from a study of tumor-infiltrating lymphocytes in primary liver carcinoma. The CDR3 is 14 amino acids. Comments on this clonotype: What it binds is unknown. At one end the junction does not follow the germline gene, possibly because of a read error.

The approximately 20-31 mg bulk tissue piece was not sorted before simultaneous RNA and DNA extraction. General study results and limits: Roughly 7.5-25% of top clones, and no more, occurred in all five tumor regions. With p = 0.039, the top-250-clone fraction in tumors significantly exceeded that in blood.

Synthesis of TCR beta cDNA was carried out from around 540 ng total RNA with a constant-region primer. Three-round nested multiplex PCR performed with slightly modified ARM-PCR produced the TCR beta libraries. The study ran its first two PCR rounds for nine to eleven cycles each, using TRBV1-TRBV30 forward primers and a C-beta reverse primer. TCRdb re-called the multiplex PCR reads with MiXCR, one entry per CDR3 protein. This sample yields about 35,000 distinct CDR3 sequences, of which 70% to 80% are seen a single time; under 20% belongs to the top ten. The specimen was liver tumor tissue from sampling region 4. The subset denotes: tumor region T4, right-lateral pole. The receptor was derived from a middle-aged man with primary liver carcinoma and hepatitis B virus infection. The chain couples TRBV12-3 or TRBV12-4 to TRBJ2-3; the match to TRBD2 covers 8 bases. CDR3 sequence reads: CASSPSGSTDMQYF. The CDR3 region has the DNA TGTGCCAGCAGTCCTAGCGGGTCTACGGATATGCAGTATTTT.